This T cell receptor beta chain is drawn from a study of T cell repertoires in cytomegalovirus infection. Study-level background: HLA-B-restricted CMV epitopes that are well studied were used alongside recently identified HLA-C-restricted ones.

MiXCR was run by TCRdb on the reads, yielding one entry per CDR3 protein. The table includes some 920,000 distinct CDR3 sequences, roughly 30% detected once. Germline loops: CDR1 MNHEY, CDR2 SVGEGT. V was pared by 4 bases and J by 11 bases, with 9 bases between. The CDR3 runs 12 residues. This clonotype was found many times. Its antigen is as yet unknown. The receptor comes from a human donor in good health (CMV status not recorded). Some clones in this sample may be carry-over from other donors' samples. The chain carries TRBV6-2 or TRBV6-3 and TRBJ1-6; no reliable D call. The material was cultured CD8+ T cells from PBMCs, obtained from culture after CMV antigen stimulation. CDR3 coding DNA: TGTGCCAGCAGTTCTGGGAATCCACCCCTCCACTTT. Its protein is CASSSGNPPLHF.